The 26 T cell receptor beta chains presented below share a single source sample, sequenced in a study of cytomegalovirus exposure and HLA in healthy donors. PCR employed 60 Vbeta and 13 Jbeta primers. Clones were sequenced by immunoSEQ multiplex PCR, and TCRdb holds only the in-frame ones, with some missing. The data show around 80,000 clones, more than 50% seen once. Material: PBMCs. The receptors were sampled from a male donor in good health and CMV-seropositive.

The chain is built from TRBV7-3 and TRBJ2-5; weak D call: TRBD2 (5 bases). The J call could be wrong; TRBJ2-7 is a better fit for the DNA end. The CDR3 has 14 residues. In germline, CDR1 is SGHTA, CDR2 FQGTGA. The CDR3 coding sequence is TGTGCCAGCAGCTTGGAGCGGCACTCCTACGAGCAGTACTTC. This translates into CASSLERHSYEQYF.

The J gene is TRBJ2-7, the V gene TRBV5-1, with D possibly TRBD1 on 6 matching bases. The CDR3 is made up of 14 amino acids. V lost 4 bases and J 3 bases, leaving 14 bases between the germline ends. Germline CDR1 SGHRS, CDR2 YFSETQ. In nucleotides, the CDR3 is TGCGCCAGCAGCCCAGGGGCAGCCGACTACGAGCAGTACTTC. Amino acid sequence: CASSPGAADYEQYF. Complete variable domain (other parts from reference TRBV5-1 and TRBJ2-7): KAGVTQTPRYLIKTRGQQVTLSCSPISGHRSVSWYQQTPGQGLQFLFEYFSETQRNKGNFPGRFSGRQFSNSRSEMNVSTLELGDSALYLCASSPGAADYEQYFGPGTRLTVT.

The gene calls are TRBV5-4 and TRBJ2-7; D possibly corresponds to TRBD2 (6 bases). V lost 3 bases, J lost 0 bases, and 10 bases lay in between. Per the germline V gene, CDR1 is SGHNT and CDR2 is YYREEE (reference sequence). The CDR3 spans 14 residues. The CDR3 DNA is TGTGCCAGCAGCTCCCGGGACTTCTCCTACGAGCAGTACTTC. This sequence encodes CASSSRDFSYEQYF.

This sequence joins TRBV2 and TRBJ2-1, with 8 bases fitting TRBD1. In germline, CDR1 is SNHLY, CDR2 FYNNEI. After removal of 6 bases from V and 5 bases from J, the junction contained 6 bases not matched to a gene. This CDR3 has 14 amino acids. CDR3 residues: CASRAQGVNNEQFF. The DNA for the CDR3 is TGTGCCAGCAGAGCACAGGGGGTTAACAATGAGCAGTTCTTC.

The V gene is TRBV18, the J gene TRBJ2-7, with 12 bases matching TRBD2. Trimming at V came to 6 bases and at J to 3 bases, leaving 12 bases not matched to a gene. From germline, CDR1 is KGHSH and CDR2 LQKENI. The CDR3 runs 17 residues. The CDR3: CASSSPLRLAGVYEQYF. The CDR3 nucleotides are TGTGCCAGCTCCTCACCCCTTCGACTAGCGGGAGTCTACGAGCAGTACTTC. Complete variable domain (other parts from reference TRBV18 and TRBJ2-7): NAGVMQNPRHLVRRRGQEARLRCSPMKGHSHVYWYRQLPEEGLKFMVYLQKENIIDESGMPKERFSAEFPKEGPSILRIQQVVRGDSAAYFCASSSPLRLAGVYEQYFGPGTRLTVT.

This clone was detected only once. V usage is TRBV6-6 and J usage is TRBJ2-2; 11 nucleotides match TRBD2. Unmatched junction bases numbered 2, after V lost 4 bases and J lost 7 bases. Germline CDR1 MNHNY, CDR2 SVGAGI (reference sequence). The CDR3 sequence is 14 residues long. The CDR3 loop is CASSWGTSGGELFF. CDR3 DNA: TGTGCCAGCAGTTGGGGGACTAGCGGCGGGGAGCTGTTTTTT.

The chain has TRBV11-1 and TRBJ1-2, with TRBD1 matching over 10 bases. The CDR3 sequence is 14 residues long. Germline CDR1 SGHAT, CDR2 FQDESV (reference sequence). V gave up 4 bases and J gave up 7 bases; unmatched junction bases: 6. The CDR3 sequence: CASSSRDRGGGYTF. CDR3 in DNA: TGTGCCAGCAGCTCCCGGGACAGGGGAGGTGGCTACACCTTC.

J is TRBJ2-1 and V is TRBV6-1; 12 bases are a match to TRBD2. Germline V gives CDR1 MNHNS, CDR2 SASEGT. J gave up 0 bases and V 2 bases, and 14 bases lay outside the gene matches. This CDR3 region has 21 residues. The CDR3 region is CASSENPRRLAGVSSYNEQFF. CDR3 bases: TGTGCCAGCAGTGAAAATCCCCGCCGACTAGCGGGGGTCAGCTCCTACAATGAGCAGTTCTTC.

The chain uses TRBV7-2 and TRBJ2-1; tentative D call: TRBD1 (5 bases). CDR3 length equals 15 residues. Germline CDR1 reads SGHTA; CDR2 reads FQGNSA. Trimming removed 1 base at V and 2 bases at J, with 9 bases between. CDR3: CASSLDLGPYNEQFF. The CDR3 bases are TGTGCCAGCAGCTTAGACCTGGGGCCCTACAATGAGCAGTTCTTC. Looking up the rest from reference TRBV7-2 and TRBJ2-1 gives the full variable domain: GAGVSQSPSNKVTEKGKDVELRCDPISGHTALYWYRQSLGQGLEFLIYFQGNSAPDKSGLPSDRFSAERTGGSVSTLTIQRTQQEDSAVYLCASSLDLGPYNEQFFGPGTRLTVL.

This clone was recorded once. The rearrangement uses TRBV13 and TRBJ2-7, with a tentative D call TRBD2 (6 bases). CDR3 length: 15 amino acids. From germline, CDR1 is PRHDT and CDR2 FYEKMQ (reference sequence). Between the trimmed V and J ends, which lost 2 bases and 1 base, there was a span of 12 bases. The CDR3 is CASSLRASGSYEQYF. In DNA form, the CDR3 reads TGTGCCAGCAGCTTAAGGGCGAGCGGGTCCTACGAGCAGTACTTC.

This chain links TRBV10-3 with TRBJ1-2, with 10 bases identical to TRBD1. V dropped 7 bases and J dropped 6; count of bases not matched to a gene: 8. This CDR3 has 14 amino acids. The germline CDR1 and CDR2 sequences are ENHRY and SYGVKD. The CDR3 DNA reads TGTGCCATCACCCCGGGACAGGGGTTACATGGCTACACCTTC. This encodes CAITPGQGLHGYTF.

This clone has more than one count but fewer than ten. The chain links TRBV25-1 to TRBJ1-5, with D unresolved. The germline V gene encodes CDR1 MGHDK and CDR2 SYGVNS. The ends were cut back, 3 bases at V and 0 bases at J, with 9 bases in the middle. This CDR3 spans 15 amino acids. The CDR3 spells CASSDRGYSNQPQHF. The DNA for the CDR3 is TGTGCCAGCAGTGACCGAGGGTATAGCAATCAGCCCCAGCATTTT.

Only a few counts were recorded for this clone. The chain recombines TRBV29-1 with TRBJ2-7; 8 bases match TRBD1. Trimming cost V 1 base and J 6 bases; bases outside gene matches: 2. The CDR3 runs 12 residues. Germline V gene data show CDR1 as SQVTM and CDR2 as ANQGSEA. Here the CDR3 DNA reads TGCAGCGTTGAAGCAGGGGGCAGCGAGCAGTACTTC. Amino acid sequence: CSVEAGGSEQYF.

V and J are TRBV5-6 and TRBJ2-3, with TRBD2 identical over 8 bases. CDR1 is SGHDT and CDR2 is YYEEEE in the germline V gene. The CDR3 is made up of 17 amino acids. The V and J ends lost 0 bases and 6 bases, in that order; junction bases with no gene match: 12. CDR3 nucleotides: TGTGCCAGCAGCTTGGCATTTAGCGGGGTACCCTCCGATACGCAGTATTTT. Protein: CASSLAFSGVPSDTQYF.

The CDR3 here is CASSPQGSGNTIYF. CDR3 bases: TGTGCCAGCAGTCCCCAGGGCTCTGGAAACACCATATATTTT. The chain has TRBV6-5 and TRBJ1-3; perhaps TRBD1 as D (5 bases). V lost 5 bases to trimming and J lost 0 bases, with 8 bases between them. Germline V gives CDR1 MNHEY, CDR2 SVGAGI. The CDR3 sequence is 14 residues long.

This clone appeared a few times. The CDR3 sequence is CASSSPGTAINTEAFF. The CDR3 bases are TGTGCCAGCAGCTCCCCCGGGACAGCCATCAACACTGAAGCTTTCTTT. This chain joins TRBV7-9 and TRBJ1-1; 7 bases are shared with TRBD1. The germline V gene encodes CDR1 SEHNR and CDR2 FQNEAQ (reference sequence). CDR3 size: 16 residues. Trimming cost V 4 bases and J 2 bases; bases outside gene matches: 10.

This clone was seen only once. The chain combines TRBV2 with TRBJ2-5; TRBD1 aligns across 7 bases. The germline gives CDR1 SNHLY, CDR2 FYNNEI. The CDR3 length is 14 residues. V lost 2 bases, J lost 4 bases, and 4 bases stayed unmatched. The CDR3 sequence is CASSENRGRETQYF. Written as DNA, the CDR3 is TGTGCCAGCAGTGAAAACAGGGGAAGAGAGACCCAGTACTTC.

This chain uses TRBV7-2 with TRBJ2-1; tentative D call: TRBD2 (5 bases). Germline values: CDR1 SGHTA, CDR2 FQGNSA. The CDR3 has 15 residues. V gave up 0 bases and J gave up 9 bases, with 15 bases separating them. The CDR3 here is CASSLALLSEGEQFF. DNA of the CDR3: TGTGCCAGCAGCTTAGCACTCTTGTCTGAGGGTGAGCAGTTCTTC.

The chain joins TRBV5-4 to TRBJ2-6, with D possibly TRBD1 on 5 matching bases. Germline V gene sequence: CDR1 SGHNT, CDR2 YYREEE (reference sequence). V lost 3 bases to trimming and J lost 4 bases, with 14 bases between them. The CDR3 totals 16 residues. The CDR3, as DNA: TGTGCCAGCAGCTCCGAGAGGACATTGGGGGCCAACGTCCTGACTTTC. Translation gives CASSSERTLGANVLTF.

This clone was detected only a few times. V and J are TRBV29-1 and TRBJ2-1, with 13 bases matching TRBD2. The germline gives CDR1 SQVTM, CDR2 ANQGSEA. V shed 6 bases, J shed 7 bases, and the junction held 18 bases outside the gene matches. The CDR3 spans 18 residues. The CDR3 spells CSVAGQGRGLAGVNEQFF. The CDR3 DNA reads as TGCAGCGTGGCGGGACAGGGGCGAGGACTAGCGGGAGTAAATGAGCAGTTCTTC.

The CDR3 nucleotides read TGCAGCGTTGGACAGGCGTACGAGCAGTACTTC. Residues: CSVGQAYEQYF. This chain links TRBV29-1 with TRBJ2-5; maybe TRBD1 (6 bases). The closer fit of TRBJ2-7 to the DNA end suggests the J call may be wrong. The CDR3 is 11 residues long. Germline values: CDR1 SQVTM, CDR2 ANQGSEA.

This chain uses TRBV19 with TRBJ1-5; 9 bases line up with TRBD1. Germline assignment: CDR1 LNHDA and CDR2 SQIVND (reference sequence). Trimming removed 5 bases from V and 0 bases from J; junction bases left unmatched: 5. The CDR3 length is 16 residues. Written as DNA, the CDR3 is TGTGCCAGTAGTGCTGGGACAGGGTATAGCAATCAGCCCCAGCATTTT. Its protein is CASSAGTGYSNQPQHF.

The chain is built from TRBV2 and TRBJ1-6; D remains unclear. V lost 3 bases and J lost 8, with 11 bases in between. The germline V gene has CDR1 SNHLY and CDR2 FYNNEI. CDR3 length equals 14 residues. This CDR3 is CASSEREEDSPLHF. The DNA of the CDR3 is TGTGCCAGCAGTGAGAGGGAAGAGGATTCACCCCTCCACTTT.

V and J are TRBV5-1 and TRBJ2-5; D gene uncertain. Trimming left V 7 bases short and J 2 bases short, with 12 bases between. The CDR3 loop spans 13 amino acids. Looked up from germline, CDR1 is SGHRS and CDR2 is YFSETQ. The CDR3 sequence is CASSEQTQETQYF. The CDR3 DNA sequence: TGCGCCAGCTCCGAACAGACACAAGAGACCCAGTACTTC. Drawing the rest from reference TRBV5-1 and TRBJ2-5, the complete variable domain is KAGVTQTPRYLIKTRGQQVTLSCSPISGHRSVSWYQQTPGQGLQFLFEYFSETQRNKGNFPGRFSGRQFSNSRSEMNVSTLELGDSALYLCASSEQTQETQYFGPGTRLLVL.

The chain combines TRBV7-3 with TRBJ2-3; 13 positions agree with TRBD2. The CDR3 totals 15 residues. CDR1 SGHTA and CDR2 FQGTGA come from the germline V gene. J gave up 8 bases and V 5 bases, and 7 bases lay outside the gene matches. For the CDR3, the DNA is TGTGCCAGCAGCACACTAGCGGGGGGGGGTGGTACGCAGTATTTT. Protein: CASSTLAGGGGTQYF.

The J gene is TRBJ2-3, the V gene TRBV15, with TRBD2 as a possible D gene (5 bases). The CDR3 contains 14 residues. V was shortened by 1 base and J by 4 bases, with 9 bases between the two germline ends. The germline V gene encodes CDR1 LNHNV and CDR2 YYDKDF (reference sequence). The CDR3 DNA sequence: TGTGCCACCAGCAGAGGTGGAGCGGCAGATACGCAGTATTTT. Translation gives CATSRGGAADTQYF.